This entry is about one T cell receptor (beta chain). A much larger clonotype is one base distant, so this may be a read error. This record comes from a study of CD8+CD57+ T cells in acquired aplastic anemia. There are 15 residues in the CDR3. V lost 8 bases, J lost 6 bases, and 15 bases stayed unmatched. CDR3 and TCR beta VDJ profiling relied on genomic DNA as the template. A single record per CDR3 protein comes from TCRdb applying MiXCR to the reads. The sample has more than 100,000 distinct CDR3 sequences, 41% seen once. This chain links TRBV12-3 or TRBV12-4 with TRBJ1-2, with 7 bases that match TRBD1. This TCR was sampled from a human donor in good health, serving as a control. The source material was sorted CD4+, CD8+, or CD8+CD57+ T cells (not recorded which) from PBMCs. Here the CDR3 reads CASGTPWTGHDGYTF. For the CDR3, the DNA is TGTGCCAGCGGCACACCTTGGACAGGACATGATGGCTACACCTTC.